These 14 T cell receptor beta chains were all obtained from the same sample, sequenced in a study of technical replicates of blood from a handful of donors. This table comes from immunoSEQ multiplex PCR, and its TCRdb copy is limited to in-frame clones, with some not included. The top ten clones hold approximately 5.1% of a sample with over 50,000 clones, 75% to 90% of them seen once. The sample consisted of PBMCs. Source of these receptors: a human donor in good health. Some clones in this sample may be carry-over from other donors' samples.

This CDR3 is CASSLRTGLYNSPLHF. CDR3 in DNA: TGTGCCAGCAGCTTGAGGACAGGGCTCTATAATTCACCCCTCCACTTT. This rearrangement joins TRBV5-6 to TRBJ1-6; 8 bases fit TRBD1. Germline V gene sequence: CDR1 SGHDT, CDR2 YYEEEE. This CDR3 spans 16 amino acids. V lost 1 base and J lost 3; bases outside the gene matches: 3.

This chain links TRBV7-9 with TRBJ2-2; D not certain. V lost 2 bases, J lost 3 bases, and 10 bases lay in between. Germline-derived CDR1 and CDR2 are SEHNR and FQNEAQ (reference sequence). CDR3 size: 15 residues. The CDR3 DNA is TGTGCCAGCAGCTTATACGGGTCTTACACCGGGGAGCTGTTTTTT. It specifies CASSLYGSYTGELFF.

The chain carries TRBV5-6 and TRBJ2-7, with 7 bases that match TRBD2. The CDR3 sequence is 16 residues long. Germline-derived CDR1 and CDR2 are SGHDT and YYEEEE. The V gene end was trimmed by 4 bases and the J gene end by 0 bases; junction bases not matched to a gene: 10. The CDR3, as DNA: TGTGCCAGCAGCATTAGGAGTAGCGGGCCCTCCTACGAGCAGTACTTC. This gives the protein CASSIRSSGPSYEQYF.

The CDR3 protein is CASSGPGETHEQYF. The CDR3, as DNA: TGTGCCAGCAGTGGACCGGGAGAAACCCACGAGCAGTACTTC. V gene TRBV28 combines with J gene TRBJ2-7; a possible D gene is TRBD2 (6 bases). In germline, CDR1 is MDHEN, CDR2 SYDVKM. Trimming cost V 5 bases and J 5 bases, with 16 bases left between them. This CDR3 is built from 14 residues.

The V gene is TRBV9, the J gene TRBJ2-5; 8 bases match TRBD2. There are 15 residues in the CDR3. Germline V lookup: CDR1 SGDLS, CDR2 YYNGEE. V gave up 0 bases and J gave up 5 bases; unmatched junction bases: 6. CDR3 sequence (DNA): TGTGCCAGCAGCGTAGGGAACGGGAGGGCGGAGACCCAGTACTTC. Amino acid sequence: CASSVGNGRAETQYF.

V is TRBV7-9 and J is TRBJ1-4; TRBD1 matches at 8 bases. Germline V gene lookup returns CDR1 SEHNR and CDR2 FQNEAQ (reference sequence). The CDR3 length is 15 residues. Trimming took 0 bases from V and 3 from J; bases not matched to a gene: 0. The CDR3 nucleotides are TGTGCCAGCAGCTTAGCGACAGGGGCTAATGAAAAACTGTTTTTT. Residues: CASSLATGANEKLFF.

The chain is built from TRBV6-6 and TRBJ2-5; TRBD2 matches 7 bases. The V gene end was trimmed by 3 bases and the J gene end by 5 bases; junction bases not matched to a gene: 6. Germline V gene sequence: CDR1 MNHNY, CDR2 SVGAGI (reference sequence). The CDR3 is made up of 14 amino acids. In DNA form, the CDR3 reads TGTGCCAGCAGTTATTCGGGGGGAGGGGAGACCCAGTACTTC. As protein: CASSYSGGGETQYF.

This clone appeared a few times. The chain joins TRBV21-1 to TRBJ1-2; no check of the table's D call, TRBD1, against the DNA was made. TRBV21-1 is marked as a pseudogene. There are 15 residues in the CDR3. The DNA for the CDR3 is TGTGCCAGCAGCAAAGGTCCCAGGGGGTCCAATGGCTACACCTTC. Encoded protein: CASSKGPRGSNGYTF.

The DNA for the CDR3 is TGTGCCAGCAGCCCTAAATGGGGACTAGCCGGGAGCACAGATACGCAGTATTTT. Its protein is CASSPKWGLAGSTDTQYF. The genes are TRBV4-2 and TRBJ2-3; 9 nucleotides align to TRBD2. V lost 4 bases, J lost 0 bases, and 11 bases stayed unmatched. CDR1 is LGHNA, CDR2 YNFKEQ, per germline. This CDR3 spans 18 amino acids.

This clone was seen once. V usage is TRBV5-6 and J usage is TRBJ2-5, with 12 bases identical to TRBD2. This CDR3 contains 15 residues. V dropped 4 bases and J dropped 0; count of bases not matched to a gene: 1. The germline V gene has CDR1 SGHDT and CDR2 YYEEEE. The CDR3 reads CASSLAGGYQETQYF. The DNA for the CDR3 is TGTGCCAGCAGCCTAGCGGGGGGGTACCAAGAGACCCAGTACTTC.

This CDR3 is CACNRGDWAEAFF. In DNA form, the CDR3 reads TGTGCCTGTAATCGGGGGGACTGGGCTGAAGCTTTCTTT. The genes are TRBV30 and TRBJ1-1, with D possibly TRBD1 on 5 matching bases. The V gene's germline CDR1 is GTSNPN and CDR2 SVGIG (reference sequence). Trimming removed 6 bases from V and 6 bases from J, with 17 bases in between. There are 13 residues in the CDR3.

In DNA, the CDR3 is TGTGCCAGCAGCTTAAGGTCCAGGGGCTTAAACTCACCCCTCCACTTT. It yields the protein CASSLRSRGLNSPLHF. The rearrangement uses TRBV7-8 and TRBJ1-6; D perhaps matches TRBD1 (6 bases). The CDR3 contains 16 residues. The ends were cut back, 2 bases at V and 10 bases at J, with 18 bases in the middle. Germline lookup yields CDR1 SGHVS and CDR2 FQNEAQ. The full variable domain, completed using reference TRBV7-8 and TRBJ1-6, is GAGVSQSPRYKVAKRGQDVALRCDPISGHVSLFWYQQALGQGPEFLTYFQNEAQLDKSGLPSDRFFAERPEGSVSTLKIQRTQQEDSAVYLCASSLRSRGLNSPLHFGNGTRLTVT.

This chain joins TRBV6-1 and TRBJ1-5, with D possibly TRBD1 on 6 matching bases. This CDR3 is built from 14 residues. V was clipped by 7 bases and J by 6 bases, with 16 bases between them. Germline V gives CDR1 MNHNS, CDR2 SASEGT. DNA for the CDR3: TGTGCCAGCACTGTCTCCGGGGGGCCTCAGCCCCAGCATTTT. Translating it yields CASTVSGGPQPQHF.

This clone was seen more than once but under ten times. The V gene is TRBV18, the J gene TRBJ2-5, with 7 bases matching TRBD1. The CDR3 length is 13 residues. Germline V gene sequence: CDR1 KGHSH, CDR2 LQKENI. V dropped 3 bases and J dropped 4; count of bases not matched to a gene: 2. In DNA, the CDR3 is TGTGCCAGCTCACCGAGGGGGCTAGAGACCCAGTACTTC. Translating it yields CASSPRGLETQYF.